This record covers a single T cell receptor beta chain. Both 60 Vbeta primers and 13 Jbeta primers went into the PCR. The protocol was immunoSEQ multiplex PCR, while the TCRdb copy is restricted to in-frame clones and leaves out a portion. The profile shows 95,000 to 100,000 clones, roughly 80% of them singletons. This sample is part of a study of cytomegalovirus exposure and HLA in healthy donors. While unrecorded immune exposures were likely, the donors were nominally healthy when sampled. The source of this sequence is a man aged 40-49 years in good health and CMV-seronegative. The sequencing sample was made of PBMCs.

The CDR3 sequence: CASSPAGRGMFQETQYF. Written as DNA, the CDR3 is TGTGCCAGTAGTCCAGCGGGGCGAGGGATGTTTCAAGAGACCCAGTACTTC. V gene TRBV19 combines with J gene TRBJ2-5; 7 bases line up with TRBD2. V shed 5 bases and J 2 bases; nucleotides not matched to a gene: 14. CDR3 length: 17 amino acids. Germline-derived CDR1 and CDR2 are LNHDA and SQIVND (reference sequence).